These 19 T cell receptor beta chains came from one sample sequenced in a study of blood T cell repertoires in COVID-19. Produced via immunoSEQ multiplex PCR; TCRdb's table is partial and in-frame only. The sample includes about 170,000 clones, around 85% of them seen just once. Sequencing was done on a sample of peripheral blood. These receptors all come from a man in his 60s who had recovered from COVID-19.

This clone was recorded once. This chain joins TRBV18 and TRBJ1-2; weak D call: TRBD1 (5 bases). Germline-derived CDR1 and CDR2 are KGHSH and LQKENI. The CDR3 consists of 16 residues. Trimming cost V 3 bases and J 0 bases, with 14 bases left between them. This CDR3 is CASSPEGGTTNYGYTF. The CDR3 DNA reads as TGTGCCAGCTCACCTGAGGGAGGGACGACTAACTATGGCTACACCTTC. The variable domain in full, completed from reference TRBV18 and TRBJ1-2, reads NAGVMQNPRHLVRRRGQEARLRCSPMKGHSHVYWYRQLPEEGLKFMVYLQKENIIDESGMPKERFSAEFPKEGPSILRIQQVVRGDSAAYFCASSPEGGTTNYGYTFGSGTRLTVV.

The chain has TRBV7-8 and TRBJ1-2; possibly TRBD1 for D (5 bases). The CDR3 contains 15 residues. Trimming cost V 5 bases and J 1 base, with 14 bases left between them. Germline V gene data show CDR1 as SGHVS and CDR2 as FQNEAQ. This CDR3 is CASSLTVRNNYGYTF. CDR3 sequence (DNA): TGTGCCAGCAGCCTGACAGTGCGGAATAACTATGGCTACACCTTC.

In this sample, this clone turned up a few times. It is unclear where the CDR3 begins or ends on the DNA, so no DNA is shown, and the CDR3 is as TCRdb lists it. CDR3 sequence: CASILAGGETQYF. This chain links TRBV25-1 with TRBJ2-5; TRBD2 is the table's D call and was not checked against the DNA. Germline lookup yields CDR1 MGHDK and CDR2 SYGVNS. From its first to its last residue, the CDR3 has 13 amino acids.

A word on this clone: Other DNA variants within this sample encode the same CDR3. This sequence joins TRBV11-2 and TRBJ2-1, with D maybe TRBD1 (6 bases). Looked up from germline, CDR1 is SGHAT and CDR2 is FQNNGV. V was cut by 0 bases and J by 4 bases, with 10 bases left in between. The CDR3 totals 15 residues. CDR3 nucleotide sequence: TGTGCCAGCAGCTTAGATGGGGGCGGGTACAATGAGCAGTTCTTC. It is translated as CASSLDGGGYNEQFF.

The chain carries TRBV7-9 and TRBJ1-3, with 7 bases aligning to TRBD1. The CDR3 extends over 16 amino acids. Germline-derived CDR1 and CDR2 are SEHNR and FQNEAQ (reference sequence). J was trimmed by 2 bases and V by 4 bases; bases with no gene match: 8. The CDR3 sequence is CASSSPTGAPGNTIYF. DNA for the CDR3: TGTGCCAGCAGCTCCCCCACAGGGGCACCTGGAAACACCATATATTTT. The full variable domain, with the rest looked up from reference TRBV7-9 and TRBJ1-3, is DTGVSQNPRHKITKRGQNVTFRCDPISEHNRLYWYRQTLGQGPEFLTYFQNEAQLEKSRLLSDRFSAERPKGSFSTLEIQRTEQGDSAMYLCASSSPTGAPGNTIYFGEGSWLTVV.

On this clone: Within the sample, other DNA sequences also encode this same CDR3. The rearrangement links TRBV19 to TRBJ1-2, with D unresolved. This CDR3 has 14 residues. In germline, CDR1 is LNHDA, CDR2 SQIVND (reference sequence). The V end lost 3 bases, the J end lost 11 bases, and 19 bases lay between the germline ends. The CDR3 loop is CASSIRPQLEGYTF. The CDR3 coding sequence is TGTGCCAGTAGTATTCGACCGCAGCTGGAGGGTTACACCTTC.

The rearrangement joins TRBV29-1 to TRBJ2-5; 9 nucleotides match TRBD1. This CDR3 has 15 amino acids. V lost 3 bases and J lost 5; bases outside the gene matches: 10. Germline V gives CDR1 SQVTM, CDR2 ANQGSEA. The CDR3 reads CSVEKATGGGETQYF. DNA of the CDR3: TGCAGCGTTGAGAAGGCAACAGGGGGCGGTGAGACCCAGTACTTC.

The rearrangement links TRBV4-1 to TRBJ1-1, with 8 bases aligning to TRBD1. The germline V gene has CDR1 MGHRA and CDR2 YSYEKL. The CDR3 extends over 20 amino acids. With V trimmed by 1 base and J by 0 bases, 16 bases remained unmatched. The CDR3 region has the DNA TGCGCCAGCAGCCAAGGATTGGGGCAGGGGGCCCACCTACTGAACACTGAAGCTTTCTTT. Amino acid sequence: CASSQGLGQGAHLLNTEAFF.

V is TRBV27 and J is TRBJ1-2; 8 bases are a match to TRBD1. Germline assignment: CDR1 MNHEY and CDR2 SMNVEV (reference sequence). CDR3 size: 15 residues. With V trimmed by 6 bases and J by 6 bases, 12 bases remained unmatched. The CDR3 loop is CASSPRTGLGHGYTF. The CDR3 nucleotides read TGTGCCAGCAGCCCTCGGACAGGGTTAGGCCATGGCTACACCTTC.

The V and J genes are TRBV6-6 and TRBJ2-5; TRBD1 aligns across 8 bases. Germline CDR1 and CDR2: MNHNY and SVGAGI (reference sequence). Trimming removed 7 bases from V and 5 bases from J; junction bases left unmatched: 6. The CDR3 runs 13 residues. The CDR3 DNA reads as TGTGCCAGCACCAGGGGGCAGGGGGAGACCCAGTACTTC. Amino acid sequence: CASTRGQGETQYF.

The CDR3 is CASSLAAGQGNYEQYF. The CDR3 DNA follows: TGTGCCAGCAGCTTGGCTGCGGGACAGGGGAACTACGAGCAGTACTTC. The chain uses TRBV5-4 and TRBJ2-7; 10 nucleotides align to TRBD1. The CDR3 has 16 amino acids. CDR1 is SGHNT, CDR2 YYREEE, per germline (reference sequence). After removal of 0 bases from V and 3 bases from J, the junction contained 6 bases not matched to a gene.

This chain uses TRBV4-1 with TRBJ2-3; 8 bases are a match to TRBD2. Germline values: CDR1 MGHRA, CDR2 YSYEKL. This CDR3 comprises 16 residues. The V and J ends lost 0 bases and 0 bases, in that order; junction bases with no gene match: 2. The CDR3 protein is CASSQDSGGSTDTQYF. CDR3 in DNA: TGCGCCAGCAGCCAAGACAGCGGGGGCAGCACAGATACGCAGTATTTT.

The chain links TRBV4-3 to TRBJ1-1, with TRBD1 identical over 12 bases. Trimming took 4 bases from V and 3 from J; bases not matched to a gene: 6. CDR1 and CDR2 from the germline V gene are LGHNA and YSLEER. CDR3 size: 16 residues. CDR3 sequence: CASSRGTGGADTEAFF. The CDR3 nucleotides read TGCGCCAGCAGCCGTGGGACAGGGGGCGCAGACACTGAAGCTTTCTTT.

The V and J genes are TRBV3-1 (or the pseudogene TRBV3-2) and TRBJ2-2; TRBD1 matches 7 bases. CDR3 size: 17 residues. Germline V CDR1 and CDR2: LGHDT, YNNKEL (reference sequence). After removal of 4 bases from V and 5 bases from J, the junction contained 13 bases not matched to a gene. Written as DNA, the CDR3 is TGTGCCAGCAGCCTTGGGACAGCCAAAAGACGAACCGGGGAGCTGTTTTTT. It translates to CASSLGTAKRRTGELFF.

The chain is built from TRBV11-2 and TRBJ1-4, with D uncertain. Trimming removed 5 bases from V and 8 bases from J, with 9 bases in between. The length of the CDR3 is 12 residues. Germline lookup yields CDR1 SGHAT and CDR2 FQNNGV. For the CDR3, the DNA is TGTGCCAGCAGCCTCGGAGGGGAAAAACTGTTTTTT. This translates into CASSLGGEKLFF. The variable domain in full, completed from reference TRBV11-2 and TRBJ1-4, reads EAGVAQSPRYKIIEKRQSVAFWCNPISGHATLYWYQQILGQGPKLLIQFQNNGVVDDSQLPKDRFSAERLKGVDSTLKIQPAKLEDSAVYLCASSLGGEKLFFGSGTQLSVL.

This sequence joins TRBV2 and TRBJ2-5, with D unclear. The CDR3 totals 15 residues. The V gene's germline CDR1 is SNHLY and CDR2 FYNNEI. V lost 0 bases and J lost 3, with 11 bases in between. The CDR3 spells CASSEAFYREETQYF. In DNA form, the CDR3 reads TGTGCCAGCAGTGAAGCCTTTTACAGAGAAGAGACCCAGTACTTC.

The rearrangement links TRBV11-3 to TRBJ1-1; no clear D gene. Trimming pared 0 bases from V and 6 bases from J, leaving 8 bases between. The CDR3 spans 13 residues. CDR1 is SGHNT and CDR2 is YENEEA in the germline V gene. CDR3 DNA: TGTGCCAGCAGCTTAGATTCGGAGGCTGAAGCTTTCTTT. It encodes CASSLDSEAEAFF.

The chain uses TRBV5-1 and TRBJ1-2; TRBD1 matches at 9 bases. Germline CDR1 and CDR2: SGHRS and YFSETQ. The CDR3 covers 16 residues. With V trimmed by 5 bases and J by 4 bases, 12 bases remained unmatched. This CDR3 reads CASRAGQGSGIYGYTF. The DNA of the CDR3 is TGCGCCAGCAGAGCGGGACAGGGAAGCGGGATCTATGGCTACACCTTC.

This rearrangement joins TRBV19 to TRBJ2-7; TRBD1 agrees at 7 bases. The CDR3 spans 15 residues. Germline-derived CDR1 and CDR2 are LNHDA and SQIVND (reference sequence). The J segment lost 3 bases and the V segment lost 6 bases, leaving 11 bases of the junction unmatched. For the CDR3, the DNA is TGTGCCAGTAGCCCCTGGGGGACAGCCGACTACGAGCAGTACTTC. Its translation: CASSPWGTADYEQYF.